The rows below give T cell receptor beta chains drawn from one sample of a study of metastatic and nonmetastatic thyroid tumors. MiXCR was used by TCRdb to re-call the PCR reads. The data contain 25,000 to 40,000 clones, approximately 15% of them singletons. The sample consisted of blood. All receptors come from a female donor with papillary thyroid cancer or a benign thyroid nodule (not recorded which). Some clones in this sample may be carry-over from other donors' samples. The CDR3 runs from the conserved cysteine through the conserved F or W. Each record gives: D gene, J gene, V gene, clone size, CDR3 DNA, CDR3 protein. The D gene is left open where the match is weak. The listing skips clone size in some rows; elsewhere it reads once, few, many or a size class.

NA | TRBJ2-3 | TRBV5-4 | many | TGTGCCAGCAGCTTAAGGGACACCAGCACAGATACGCAGTATTTT | CASSLRDTSTDTQYF
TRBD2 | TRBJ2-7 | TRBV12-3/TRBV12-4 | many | TGTGCCAGCAGTTTACTGACTAGCGGATCTTACGAGCAGTACTTC | CASSLLTSGSYEQYF
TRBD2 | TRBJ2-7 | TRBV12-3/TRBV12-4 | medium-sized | TGTGCCAGCAGCTTGACGGGGGGGGAGCAGTACTTC | CASSLTGGEQYF
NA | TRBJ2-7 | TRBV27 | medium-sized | TGTGCCAGCAGCACGCTCACAGGGTTAATCTACGAGCAGTACTTC | CASSTLTGLIYEQYF
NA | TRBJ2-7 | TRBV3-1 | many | TGTGCCAGCAGCCCGGAGAGCCATACATACGAGCAGTACTTC | CASSPESHTYEQYF
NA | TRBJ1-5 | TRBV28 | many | TGTGCCATTCAGAATAGCAATCAGCCCCAGCATTTT | CAIQNSNQPQHF
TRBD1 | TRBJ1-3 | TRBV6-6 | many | TGTGCCAGCAGTTACGGACAGGGCTCTGGAAACACCATATATTTT | CASSYGQGSGNTIYF
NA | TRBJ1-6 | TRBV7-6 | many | TGTGCCAGCAGCTTACGGGCAGGCTCCTATAATTCACCCCTCCACTTT | CASSLRAGSYNSPLHF
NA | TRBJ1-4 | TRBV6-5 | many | TGTGCCAGCAGTTACTCGCTGAACAGTCTAGGTGAAAAACTGTTTTTT | CASSYSLNSLGEKLFF
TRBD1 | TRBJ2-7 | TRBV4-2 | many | TGTGCCAACAGCCGCCATGGACAGGGGGCAACATACGAGCAGTACTTC | CANSRHGQGATYEQYF
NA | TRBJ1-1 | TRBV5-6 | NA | TGTGCCAGCAGCTTGGCCGAGGACACTGAAGCTTTCTTT | CASSLAEDTEAFF
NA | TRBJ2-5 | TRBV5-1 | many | TGCGCCAGCAGCTTGTACGGAGGGGGCGAGGGAGAGACCCAGTACTTC | CASSLYGGGEGETQYF
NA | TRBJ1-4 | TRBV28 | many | TGTGCCAGCAGTTTGGCCGGGGGTGGAACTAATGAAAAACTGTTTTTT | CASSLAGGGTNEKLFF
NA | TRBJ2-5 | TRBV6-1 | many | TGTGCCGCCGGGTTCCAAGAGACCCAGTACTTC | CAAGFQETQYF
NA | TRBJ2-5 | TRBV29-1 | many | TGCAGCGTTGAAGACCTCACGGACCAAGAGACCCAGTACTTC | CSVEDLTDQETQYF
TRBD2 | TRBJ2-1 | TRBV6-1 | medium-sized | TGTGCCAGCACCCGATTTGGGGGGGAGGGCGGTGAGCAGTTCTTC | CASTRFGGEGGEQFF
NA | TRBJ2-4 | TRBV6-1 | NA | TGTGCCAGCAGTGAAGAGGAACCGGGTGGAAACATTCAGTACTTC | CASSEEEPGGNIQYF
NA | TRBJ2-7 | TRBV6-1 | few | TGTGCCAGCAGTGAAAGGGCAGAGTCCTACGAGCAGTACTTC | CASSERAESYEQYF
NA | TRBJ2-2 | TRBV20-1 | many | TGCAGTGCTAGAAGCCACCCTACCGGGGAGCTGTTTTTT | CSARSHPTGELFF
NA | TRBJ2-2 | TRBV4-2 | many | TGTGCCAGCAGCCGAGGCGTGGCTAACACCGGGGAGCTGTTTTTT | CASSRGVANTGELFF